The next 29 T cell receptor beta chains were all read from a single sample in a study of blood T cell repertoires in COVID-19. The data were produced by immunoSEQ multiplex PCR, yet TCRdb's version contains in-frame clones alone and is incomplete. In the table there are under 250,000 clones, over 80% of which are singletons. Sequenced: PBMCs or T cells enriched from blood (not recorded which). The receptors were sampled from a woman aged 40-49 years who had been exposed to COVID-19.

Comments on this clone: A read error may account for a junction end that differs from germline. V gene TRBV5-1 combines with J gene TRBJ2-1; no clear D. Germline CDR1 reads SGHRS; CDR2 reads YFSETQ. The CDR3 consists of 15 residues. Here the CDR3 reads CASSFSGFADNEQFF. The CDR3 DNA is TGTGCCAGCAGCTTTTCGGGTTTCGCCGACAATGAGCAGTTCTTC.

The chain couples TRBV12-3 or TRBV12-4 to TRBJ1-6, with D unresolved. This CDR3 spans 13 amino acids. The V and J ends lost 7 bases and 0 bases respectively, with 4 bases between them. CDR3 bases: TGTGCCAGCATGAGCTCCTATAATTCACCCCTCCACTTT. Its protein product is CASMSSYNSPLHF.

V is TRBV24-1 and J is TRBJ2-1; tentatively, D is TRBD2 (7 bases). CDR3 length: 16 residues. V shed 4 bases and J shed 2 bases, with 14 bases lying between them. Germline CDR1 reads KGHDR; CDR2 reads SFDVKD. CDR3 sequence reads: CATSDLGGGPYNEQFF. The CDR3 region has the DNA TGTGCCACCAGTGACTTAGGGGGGGGCCCCTACAATGAGCAGTTCTTC.

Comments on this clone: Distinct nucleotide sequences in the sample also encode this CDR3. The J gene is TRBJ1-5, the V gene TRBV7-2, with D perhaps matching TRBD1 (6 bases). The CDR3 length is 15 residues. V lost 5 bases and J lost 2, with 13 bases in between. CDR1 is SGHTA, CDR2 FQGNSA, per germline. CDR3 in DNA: TGTGCCAGCAGCCTGGGGGGGGCCGGCAATCAGCCCCAGCATTTT. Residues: CASSLGGAGNQPQHF.

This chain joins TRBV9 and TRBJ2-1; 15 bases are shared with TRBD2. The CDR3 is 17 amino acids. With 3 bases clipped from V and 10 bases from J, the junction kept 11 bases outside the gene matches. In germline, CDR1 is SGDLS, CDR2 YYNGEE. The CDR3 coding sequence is TGTGCCAGCAGCGCCGCCCCGCGGACTAGCGGGAGGGTCGAGCAGTTCTTC. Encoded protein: CASSAAPRTSGRVEQFF.

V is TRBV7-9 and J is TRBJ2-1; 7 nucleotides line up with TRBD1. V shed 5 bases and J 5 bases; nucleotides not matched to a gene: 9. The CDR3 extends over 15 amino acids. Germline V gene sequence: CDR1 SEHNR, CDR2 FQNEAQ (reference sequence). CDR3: CASSPTGSGNNEQFF. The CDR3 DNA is TGTGCCAGCAGCCCGACAGGGTCTGGCAACAATGAGCAGTTCTTC. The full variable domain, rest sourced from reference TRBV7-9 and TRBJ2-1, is DTGVSQNPRHKITKRGQNVTFRCDPISEHNRLYWYRQTLGQGPEFLTYFQNEAQLEKSRLLSDRFSAERPKGSFSTLEIQRTEQGDSAMYLCASSPTGSGNNEQFFGPGTRLTVL.

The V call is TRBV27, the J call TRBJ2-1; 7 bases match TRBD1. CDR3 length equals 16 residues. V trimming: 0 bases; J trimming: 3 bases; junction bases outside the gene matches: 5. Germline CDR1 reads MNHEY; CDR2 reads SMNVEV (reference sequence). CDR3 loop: CASSLSLGGSYNEQFF. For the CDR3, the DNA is TGTGCCAGCAGTTTATCACTAGGGGGCAGCTACAATGAGCAGTTCTTC.

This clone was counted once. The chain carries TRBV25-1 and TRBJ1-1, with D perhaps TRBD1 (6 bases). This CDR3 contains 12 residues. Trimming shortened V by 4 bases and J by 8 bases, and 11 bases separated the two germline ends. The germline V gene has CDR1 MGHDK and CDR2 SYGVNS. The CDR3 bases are TGTGCCAGCAGTGTCCCCCAGGGGGAAGCTTTCTTT. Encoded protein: CASSVPQGEAFF.

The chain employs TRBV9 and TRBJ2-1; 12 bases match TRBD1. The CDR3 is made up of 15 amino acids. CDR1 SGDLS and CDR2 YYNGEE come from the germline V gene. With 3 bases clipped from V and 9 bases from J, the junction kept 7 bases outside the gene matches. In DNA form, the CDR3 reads TGTGCCAGCAGCGCCACCGGGACAGGGGGCGGTGAGCAGTTCTTC. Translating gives CASSATGTGGGEQFF.

CDR3 in amino acids: CAWSTSGQETQYF. CDR3 nucleotide sequence: TGTGCCTGGTCGACTAGCGGACAAGAGACCCAGTACTTC. This chain joins TRBV30 and TRBJ2-5; 9 nucleotides match TRBD2. CDR1 is GTSNPN and CDR2 is SVGIG in the germline V gene (reference sequence). The junction had 3 bases not matched to a gene; V was cut back by 5 bases and J by 2 bases. CDR3 length: 13 amino acids.

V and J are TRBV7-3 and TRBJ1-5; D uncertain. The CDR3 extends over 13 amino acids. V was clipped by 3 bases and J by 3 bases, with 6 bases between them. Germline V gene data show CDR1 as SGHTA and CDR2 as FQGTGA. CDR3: CASSFIPNQPQHF. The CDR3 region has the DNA TGTGCCAGCAGCTTTATTCCCAATCAGCCCCAGCATTTT.

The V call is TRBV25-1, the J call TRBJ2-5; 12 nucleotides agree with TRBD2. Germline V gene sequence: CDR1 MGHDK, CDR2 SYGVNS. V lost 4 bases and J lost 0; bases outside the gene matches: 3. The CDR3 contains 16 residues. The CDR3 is CASSAGLAGNQETQYF. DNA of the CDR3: TGTGCCAGCAGTGCCGGACTAGCGGGGAACCAAGAGACCCAGTACTTC.

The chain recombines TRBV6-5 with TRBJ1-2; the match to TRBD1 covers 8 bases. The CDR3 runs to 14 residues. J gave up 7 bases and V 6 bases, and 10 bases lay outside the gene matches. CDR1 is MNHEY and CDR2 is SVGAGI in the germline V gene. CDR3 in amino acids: CASRRISRGRGYTF. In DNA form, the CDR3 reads TGTGCCAGCAGGAGAATCAGCAGGGGGCGTGGCTACACCTTC.

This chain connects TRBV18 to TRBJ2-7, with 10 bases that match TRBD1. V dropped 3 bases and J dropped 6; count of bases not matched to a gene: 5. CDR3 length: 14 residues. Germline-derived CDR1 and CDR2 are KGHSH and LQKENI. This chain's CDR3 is CASSPRDRGSEQYF. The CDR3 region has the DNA TGTGCCAGCTCACCCCGGGACAGGGGCTCCGAGCAGTACTTC.

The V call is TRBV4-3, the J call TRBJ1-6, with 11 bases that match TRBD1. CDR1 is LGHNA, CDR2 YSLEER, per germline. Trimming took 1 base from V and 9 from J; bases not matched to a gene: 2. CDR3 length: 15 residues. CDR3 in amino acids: CASSQAGTGGSPLHF. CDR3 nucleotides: TGCGCCAGCAGCCAAGCCGGGACAGGGGGTTCACCCCTCCACTTT.

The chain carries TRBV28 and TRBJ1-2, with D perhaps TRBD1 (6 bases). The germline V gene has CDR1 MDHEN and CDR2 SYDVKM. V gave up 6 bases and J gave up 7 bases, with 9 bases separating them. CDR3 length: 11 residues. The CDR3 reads CASSGGPGYTF. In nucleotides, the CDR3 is TGTGCCAGCAGCGGGGGGCCTGGCTACACCTTC.

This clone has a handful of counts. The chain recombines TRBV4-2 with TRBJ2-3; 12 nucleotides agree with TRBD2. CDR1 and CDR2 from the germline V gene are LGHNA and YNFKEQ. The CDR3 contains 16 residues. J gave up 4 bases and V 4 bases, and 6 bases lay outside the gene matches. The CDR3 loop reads CASSPQTSGGSDTQYF. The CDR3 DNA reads TGTGCCAGCAGCCCCCAGACTAGCGGGGGTTCAGATACGCAGTATTTT.

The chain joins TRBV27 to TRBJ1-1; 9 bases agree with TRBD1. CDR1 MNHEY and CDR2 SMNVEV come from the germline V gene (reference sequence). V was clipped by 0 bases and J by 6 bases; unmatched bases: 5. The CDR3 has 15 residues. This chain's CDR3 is CASSLSGQGRAEAFF. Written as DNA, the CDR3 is TGTGCCAGCAGTTTATCGGGACAGGGTCGGGCTGAAGCTTTCTTT.

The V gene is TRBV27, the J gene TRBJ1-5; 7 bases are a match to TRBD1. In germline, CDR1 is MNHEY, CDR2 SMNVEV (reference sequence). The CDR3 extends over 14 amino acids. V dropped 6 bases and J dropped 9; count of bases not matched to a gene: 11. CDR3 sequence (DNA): TGTGCCAGCAGAACGACAGGGTTCGGGCGGCCCCAGCATTTT. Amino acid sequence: CASRTTGFGRPQHF.

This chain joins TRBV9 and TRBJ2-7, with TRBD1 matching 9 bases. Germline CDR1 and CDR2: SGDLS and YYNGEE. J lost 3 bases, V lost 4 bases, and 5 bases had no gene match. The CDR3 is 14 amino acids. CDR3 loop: CASSKGQGVYEQYF. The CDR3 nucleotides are TGTGCCAGCAGCAAGGGACAGGGAGTCTACGAGCAGTACTTC.

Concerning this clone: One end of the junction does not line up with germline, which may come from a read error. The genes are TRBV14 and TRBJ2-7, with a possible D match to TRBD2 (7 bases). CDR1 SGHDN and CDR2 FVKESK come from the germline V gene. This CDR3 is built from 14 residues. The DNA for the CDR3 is TGTGCCAGCAGCAAAGATTGGGGGGGCAACGAGCAGTACTTC. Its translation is CASSKDWGGNEQYF.

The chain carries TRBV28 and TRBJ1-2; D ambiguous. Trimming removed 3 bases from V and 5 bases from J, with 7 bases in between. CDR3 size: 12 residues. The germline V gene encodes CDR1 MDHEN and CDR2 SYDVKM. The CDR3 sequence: CASSFQQYGYTF. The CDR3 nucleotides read TGTGCCAGCAGTTTCCAACAGTATGGCTACACCTTC.

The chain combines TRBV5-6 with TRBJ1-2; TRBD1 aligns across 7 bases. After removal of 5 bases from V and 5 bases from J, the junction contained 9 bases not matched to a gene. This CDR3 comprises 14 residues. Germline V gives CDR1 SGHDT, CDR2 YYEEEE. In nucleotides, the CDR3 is TGTGCCAGCAGGTTCCCCGGGACAGATTATGGCTACACCTTC. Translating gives CASRFPGTDYGYTF.

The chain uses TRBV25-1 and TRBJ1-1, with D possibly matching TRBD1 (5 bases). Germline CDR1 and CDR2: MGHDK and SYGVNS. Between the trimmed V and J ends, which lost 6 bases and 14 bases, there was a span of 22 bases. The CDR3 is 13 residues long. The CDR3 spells CASRGGREGSGFF. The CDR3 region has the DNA TGTGCCAGCAGGGGAGGCAGGGAGGGTTCGGGGTTCTTT.

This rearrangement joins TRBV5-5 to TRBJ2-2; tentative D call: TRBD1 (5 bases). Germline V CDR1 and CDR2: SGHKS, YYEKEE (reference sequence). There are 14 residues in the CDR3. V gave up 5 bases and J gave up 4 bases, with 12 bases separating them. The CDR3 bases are TGTGCCAGCAGAACAGGTTGGGCCACCGGGGAGCTGTTTTTT. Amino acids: CASRTGWATGELFF.

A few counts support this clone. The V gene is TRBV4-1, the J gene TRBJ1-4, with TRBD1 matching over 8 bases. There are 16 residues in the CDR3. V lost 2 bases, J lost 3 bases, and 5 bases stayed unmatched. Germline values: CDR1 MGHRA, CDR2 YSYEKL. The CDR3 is CASSQPRTGPNEKLFF. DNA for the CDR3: TGCGCCAGCAGCCAACCCCGGACAGGGCCTAATGAAAAACTGTTTTTT.

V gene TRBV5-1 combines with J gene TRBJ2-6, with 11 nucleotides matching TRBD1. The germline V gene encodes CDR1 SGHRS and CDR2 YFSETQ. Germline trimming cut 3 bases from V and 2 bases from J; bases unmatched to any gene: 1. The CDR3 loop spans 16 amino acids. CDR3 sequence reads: CASSSDRGPGANVLTF. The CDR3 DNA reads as TGCGCCAGCAGCTCGGACAGGGGGCCTGGGGCCAACGTCCTGACTTTC.

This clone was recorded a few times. CDR3 nucleotide sequence: TGTGCCAGTCCCCCTCGGACTAGCTTTTACAATGAGCAGTTCTTC. Translation: CASPPRTSFYNEQFF. The chain employs TRBV28 and TRBJ2-1, with TRBD2 matching over 8 bases. The CDR3 is made up of 15 amino acids. Germline CDR1 is MDHEN and CDR2 is SYDVKM. Trimming removed 9 bases from V and 4 bases from J; junction bases left unmatched: 11.

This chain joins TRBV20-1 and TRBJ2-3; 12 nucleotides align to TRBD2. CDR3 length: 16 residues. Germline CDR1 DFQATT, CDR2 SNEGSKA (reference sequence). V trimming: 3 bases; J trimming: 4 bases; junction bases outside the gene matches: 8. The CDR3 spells CSASASGRGGADTQYF. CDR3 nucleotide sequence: TGCAGTGCTAGTGCTAGCGGGAGGGGTGGGGCAGATACGCAGTATTTT.